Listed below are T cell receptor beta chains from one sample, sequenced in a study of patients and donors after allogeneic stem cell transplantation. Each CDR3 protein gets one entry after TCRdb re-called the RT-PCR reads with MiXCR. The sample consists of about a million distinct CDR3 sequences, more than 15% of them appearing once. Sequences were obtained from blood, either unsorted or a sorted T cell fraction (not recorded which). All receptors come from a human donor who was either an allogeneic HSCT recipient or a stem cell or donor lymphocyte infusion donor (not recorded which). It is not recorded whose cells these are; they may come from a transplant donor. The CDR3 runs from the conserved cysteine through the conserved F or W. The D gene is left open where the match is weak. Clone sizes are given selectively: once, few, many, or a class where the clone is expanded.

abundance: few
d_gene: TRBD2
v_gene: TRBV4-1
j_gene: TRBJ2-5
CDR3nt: TGCGCCAGCAGCCAAGATTGGGGGGGGACCCAAGAGACCCAGTACTTC
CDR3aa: CASSQDWGGTQETQYF

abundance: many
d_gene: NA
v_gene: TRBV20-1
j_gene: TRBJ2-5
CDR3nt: TGCAGTGCGACCTGGTCGGGACGGAGGGAAGAGACCCAGTACTTC
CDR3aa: CSATWSGRREETQYF

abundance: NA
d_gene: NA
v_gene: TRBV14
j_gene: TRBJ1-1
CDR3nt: TGTGCCAGCAGCCAAGATATGGTCAAGAGAGCTTTCTTT
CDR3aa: CASSQDMVKRAFF

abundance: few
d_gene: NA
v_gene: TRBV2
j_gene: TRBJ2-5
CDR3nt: TGTGCCAGCATCAGGACTTATCAAGAGACCCAGTACTTC
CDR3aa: CASIRTYQETQYF

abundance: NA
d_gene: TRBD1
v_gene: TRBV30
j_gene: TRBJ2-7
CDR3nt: TGTGCCTGGACTAAGACAGGGAACAGCCCCTACGAGCAGTACTTC
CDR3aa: CAWTKTGNSPYEQYF

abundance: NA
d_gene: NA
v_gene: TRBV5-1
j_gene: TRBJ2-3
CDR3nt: TGCGCCAGCAGCTGGGGTCAGGGTGGAGATACGCAGTATTTT
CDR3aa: CASSWGQGGDTQYF

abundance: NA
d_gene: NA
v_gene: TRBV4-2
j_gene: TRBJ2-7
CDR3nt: TGTGCCAGCAGCCCCCGGGGGTACCCCACTTACGAGCAGTACTTC
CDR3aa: CASSPRGYPTYEQYF

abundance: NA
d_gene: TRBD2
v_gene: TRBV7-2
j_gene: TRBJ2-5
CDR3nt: TGTGCCAGCAGCGGACGGGACTATCGCCTGGGGACCCAGTACTTC
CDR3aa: CASSGRDYRLGTQYF

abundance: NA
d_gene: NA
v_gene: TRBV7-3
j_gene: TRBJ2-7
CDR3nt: TGTGCCAGCAGCCCACCCCCGGACCTGGGGCAGTACTTC
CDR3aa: CASSPPPDLGQYF

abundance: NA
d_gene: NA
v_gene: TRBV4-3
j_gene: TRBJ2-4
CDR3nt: TGCGCCAGCAGCCGGACTCCGGGTCCCCAAGGGGGCAAAAACATTCAGTACTTC
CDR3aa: CASSRTPGPQGGKNIQYF

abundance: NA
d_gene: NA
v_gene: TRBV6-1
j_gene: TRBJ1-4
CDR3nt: TGTGCCAGCAGTCCAGCTATCGCTCGTCGAGGTGAAAAACTGTTTTTT
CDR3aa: CASSPAIARRGEKLFF

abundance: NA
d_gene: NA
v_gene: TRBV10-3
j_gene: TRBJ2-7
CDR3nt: TGTGCCATCAGTGGGGAGCTCGCGGGCATTACCTACGAGCAGTACTTC
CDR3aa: CAISGELAGITYEQYF

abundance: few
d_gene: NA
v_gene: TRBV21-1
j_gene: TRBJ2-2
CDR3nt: TGTGCCAGCACCAAGAATTGTGGGGACCGCTACACCGGGGAGCTGTTTTTT
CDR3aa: CASTKNCGDRYTGELFF

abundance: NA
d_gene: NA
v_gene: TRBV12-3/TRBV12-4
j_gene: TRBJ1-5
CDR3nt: TGTGCCAGCAGTTTAATGGGGGGAACGCTAATTAGTCAGCCCCAGCATTTT
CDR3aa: CASSLMGGTLISQPQHF

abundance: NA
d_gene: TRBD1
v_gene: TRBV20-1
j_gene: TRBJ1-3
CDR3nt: TGCAGTGCCCCGGACAGGGATCGAAACACCATATATTTT
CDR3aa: CSAPDRDRNTIYF

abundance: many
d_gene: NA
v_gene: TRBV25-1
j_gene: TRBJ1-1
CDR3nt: TGTGCCAGCAGTGGAATCCCCTTTGGAGAGAAGAACACTGAAGCTTTCTTT
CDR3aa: CASSGIPFGEKNTEAFF

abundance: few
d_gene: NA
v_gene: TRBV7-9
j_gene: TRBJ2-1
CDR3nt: TGTGCCAGCAGCTTAGGTACCCGGACTACCTACAATGAGCAGTTCTTC
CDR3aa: CASSLGTRTTYNEQFF

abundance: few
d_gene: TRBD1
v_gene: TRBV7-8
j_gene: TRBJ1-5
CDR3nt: TGTGCCAGCAGCTCGGACAGGGGCGCGCAGCCCCAGCATTTT
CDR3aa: CASSSDRGAQPQHF

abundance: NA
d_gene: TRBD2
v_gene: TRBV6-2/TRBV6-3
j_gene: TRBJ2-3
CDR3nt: TGTGCCAGCAGTTACGGTGTCGGGAGGGCCGGCGCAGATACGCAGTATTTT
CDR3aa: CASSYGVGRAGADTQYF

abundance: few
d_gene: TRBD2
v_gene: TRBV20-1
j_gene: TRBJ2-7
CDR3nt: TGCAGTGCTAGAGACCGAAGCGGGGGTTTTCCCTACGAGCAGTACTTC
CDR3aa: CSARDRSGGFPYEQYF

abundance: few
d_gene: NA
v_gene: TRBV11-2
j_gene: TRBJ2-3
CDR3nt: TGTGCCAGCACCCTTTTTCGAGATACGCAGTATTTT
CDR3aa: CASTLFRDTQYF

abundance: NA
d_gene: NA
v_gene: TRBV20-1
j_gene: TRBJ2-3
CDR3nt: TGCAGTGCTACCGGACTTGCGCAGTATTTT
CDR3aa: CSATGLAQYF

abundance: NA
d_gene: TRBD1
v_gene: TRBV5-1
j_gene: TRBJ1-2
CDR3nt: TGCGCCAGCAGCATACCGGGACAGGGCATAGATGGCTACACCTTC
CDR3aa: CASSIPGQGIDGYTF

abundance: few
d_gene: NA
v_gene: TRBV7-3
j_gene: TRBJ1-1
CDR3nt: TGTGCCAGCAGCTCACCACAGGTGGGCACTGAAGCTTTCTTT
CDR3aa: CASSSPQVGTEAFF

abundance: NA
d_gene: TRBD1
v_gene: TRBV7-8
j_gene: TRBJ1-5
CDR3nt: TGTGCCAGCAGCTTCACCGGACAGGGGGATTATAGCAATCAGCCCCAGCATTTT
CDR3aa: CASSFTGQGDYSNQPQHF